The 8 T cell receptor beta chains presented below share a single source sample, sequenced in a study of blood T cell repertoires in COVID-19. Generated by immunoSEQ multiplex PCR, the TCRdb table keeps only in-frame clones and is missing some. Of 250,000 to 300,000 clones in the sample, 86% were seen once. The specimen sequenced was peripheral blood. These receptors originate from a woman aged 25 to 39 with COVID-19, enrolled during active disease.

The chain uses TRBV29-1 and TRBJ2-3; 12 bases align to TRBD2. Unmatched junction bases numbered 1, after V lost 6 bases and J lost 0 bases. The CDR3 is made up of 14 amino acids. CDR1 is SQVTM, CDR2 ANQGSEA, per germline. In DNA, the CDR3 is TGCAGCGTCGGACTAGCGGGGAGCACAGATACGCAGTATTTT. It yields the protein CSVGLAGSTDTQYF.

The rearrangement uses TRBV15 and TRBJ1-2; 7 bases are shared with TRBD1. The germline gives CDR1 LNHNV, CDR2 YYDKDF (reference sequence). V trimming: 2 bases; J trimming: 5 bases; junction bases outside the gene matches: 8. CDR3 length: 15 amino acids. The CDR3 here is CATSRRTGDIYGYTF. In DNA form, the CDR3 reads TGTGCCACCAGCAGAAGGACAGGAGACATATATGGCTACACCTTC.

V and J are TRBV7-6 and TRBJ1-1, with D perhaps matching TRBD1 (6 bases). Germline V gives CDR1 SGHVS, CDR2 FNYEAQ. V gave up 1 base and J gave up 4 bases, with 13 bases separating them. This CDR3 region has 15 residues. The chain's CDR3 is CASSLGGGRGTEAFF. The CDR3 DNA sequence: TGTGCCAGCAGCTTAGGGGGGGGGCGCGGCACTGAAGCTTTCTTT.

The CDR3 spells CASSRGDRVGANVLTF. The CDR3 DNA sequence: TGTGCCAGCAGTCGGGGCGACAGGGTCGGGGCCAACGTCCTGACTTTC. This chain connects TRBV6-6 to TRBJ2-6; 7 positions match TRBD1. The germline V gene has CDR1 MNHNY and CDR2 SVGAGI (reference sequence). V shed 5 bases, J shed 4 bases, and the junction held 8 bases outside the gene matches. This CDR3 has 16 residues.

This chain connects TRBV2 to TRBJ2-2; the D gene is possibly TRBD1 (6 bases). The CDR3 covers 14 residues. Trimming took off 6 bases at V and 6 bases at J, with 14 bases between the two ends. CDR1 SNHLY and CDR2 FYNNEI come from the germline V gene. CDR3 DNA sequence: TGTGCCAGCAGAAACAGGGTCGGCGCCGGGGAGCTGTTTTTT. Amino acid sequence: CASRNRVGAGELFF.

The V and J genes are TRBV25-1 and TRBJ2-1, with D possibly TRBD1 on 6 matching bases. Trimming shortened V by 4 bases and J by 4 bases, and 20 bases separated the two germline ends. Per germline, CDR1 MGHDK and CDR2 SYGVNS. The CDR3 sequence is 17 residues long. CDR3 sequence: CASSARSGTTFYNEQFF. CDR3 DNA: TGTGCCAGCAGTGCAAGATCCGGGACAACCTTTTACAATGAGCAGTTCTTC.

The CDR3 nucleotides read TGTGCCAGTGGGACCGGGGGTGCCAATCAGCCCCAGCATTTT. It is translated as CASGTGGANQPQHF. The chain employs TRBV6-5 and TRBJ1-5; possibly TRBD1 for D (5 bases). Germline CDR1 is MNHEY and CDR2 is SVGAGI. Trimming removed 9 bases at V and 3 bases at J, with 15 bases between. CDR3 length: 14 amino acids.

The chain links TRBV7-2 to TRBJ2-5; D not certain. The CDR3 has 14 residues. The germline V gene encodes CDR1 SGHTA and CDR2 FQGNSA. V dropped 5 bases and J dropped 1 base, with 11 bases sitting between them. In nucleotides, the CDR3 is TGTGCCAGCAGCGCTCTGGGCCTCCAAGAGACCCAGTACTTC. The encoded protein is CASSALGLQETQYF.